This T cell receptor beta chain was sequenced for a study of PD-L1 blockade in urothelial cancer. Study context: Men with urothelial cancer arising in the bladder made up about 90% of the roughly 29 patients. Samples of blood were analyzed 3 weeks (second dose) and 6 weeks after treatment start. Study-level findings and limits: Clonality of blood TCR below the median before treatment predicted better survival.

Metastatic or locally advanced urothelial carcinoma was present in the patients. The CDR3 is made up of 13 amino acids. The V end was cut by 4 bases, the J end by 5 bases, with 10 bases between. Germline V gene sequence: CDR1 SGHRS, CDR2 YFSETQ. The table lists this clone with a count of one. No antigen is known for it. The data were produced by immunoSEQ multiplex PCR, yet TCRdb's version contains in-frame clones alone and is incomplete. The sample shows 90,000 to 120,000 clones, about 85% of them seen only once. This sequence was found in a man aged 45-65 years with urothelial cancer. The chain has TRBV5-1 and TRBJ2-1, with D uncertain. Sequencing used PBMCs, obtained around atezolizumab (anti-PD-L1) treatment. The CDR3 sequence is CASSPTVHNEQFF. For the CDR3, the DNA is TGCGCCAGCAGCCCCACTGTGCACAATGAGCAGTTCTTC.